Shown below are 23 T cell receptor beta chains from a single sample sequenced in a study of shared clonotypes between healthy human individuals. Clones were read by immunoSEQ multiplex PCR, and TCRdb kept only the in-frame ones, dropping some. Among around 1 million clones, over 75% were seen once, and the ten largest hold approximately 1.5%. Sequenced input: memory CD4+ T cells sorted from blood. Subset meaning: CD45RA-negative fraction. These receptors were collected from a young man in good health.

V is TRBV5-4 and J is TRBJ1-2; D not certain. V gave up 4 bases and J gave up 2 bases, with 9 bases separating them. This CDR3 comprises 13 residues. The germline gives CDR1 SGHNT, CDR2 YYREEE (reference sequence). This chain's CDR3 is CASSIGPNYGYTF. CDR3 nucleotide sequence: TGTGCCAGCAGCATAGGGCCCAACTATGGCTACACCTTC.

This clone was seen once. The chain links TRBV5-1 to TRBJ2-2; 7 bases are shared with TRBD1. The CDR3 covers 15 residues. With 4 bases clipped from V and 3 bases from J, the junction kept 6 bases outside the gene matches. Germline CDR1 SGHRS, CDR2 YFSETQ. The CDR3 nucleotides are TGCGCCAGCAGCAAGGGGGCTGGAGACACCGGGGAGCTGTTTTTT. Encoded protein: CASSKGAGDTGELFF.

The genes are TRBV18 and TRBJ2-5, with D possibly called TRBD1 or TRBD2 (6 bases each). Per germline, CDR1 KGHSH and CDR2 LQKENI. Trimming left V 0 bases short and J 5 bases short, with 19 bases between. The CDR3 totals 17 residues. In nucleotides, the CDR3 is TGTGCCAGCTCACCACCGAAGGGGGGCGACCCTCCGGAGACCCAGTACTTC. This sequence encodes CASSPPKGGDPPETQYF.

This chain links TRBV5-6 with TRBJ2-3, with 7 bases that match TRBD1. V lost 2 bases, J lost 4 bases, and 1 base stayed unmatched. CDR1 SGHDT and CDR2 YYEEEE come from the germline V gene. The CDR3 has 13 amino acids. The CDR3 region has the DNA TGTGCCAGCAGCTTACAGGGGCCAGATACGCAGTATTTT. Translated, it gives CASSLQGPDTQYF.

This clone occurred many times. This chain connects TRBV28 to TRBJ1-2, with TRBD1 as a possible D gene (5 bases). CDR3 length equals 15 residues. CDR1 is MDHEN and CDR2 is SYDVKM in the germline V gene. V was pared by 4 bases and J by 0 bases, with 12 bases between. The CDR3 reads CASSSPTVANYGYTF. The CDR3 region has the DNA TGTGCCAGCAGTTCCCCGACAGTAGCTAACTATGGCTACACCTTC.

The chain employs TRBV10-2 and TRBJ2-2, with D possibly matching TRBD1 (6 bases). Germline-derived CDR1 and CDR2 are WSHSY and SAAADI. V lost 5 bases and J lost 2, with 9 bases in between. The length of the CDR3 is 14 residues. The CDR3 loop is CASSRQENTGELFF. The CDR3 coding sequence is TGCGCCAGCAGTCGACAGGAAAACACCGGGGAGCTGTTTTTT.

The chain recombines TRBV6-5 with TRBJ1-4; D is unresolved. Germline assignment: CDR1 MNHEY and CDR2 SVGAGI. Trimming cost V 6 bases and J 4 bases, with 9 bases left between them. The CDR3 runs to 13 residues. CDR3 sequence (DNA): TGTGCCAGCAGGGCGGAGATTAATGAAAAACTGTTTTTT. This translates into CASRAEINEKLFF.

The J gene is TRBJ1-2, the V gene TRBV7-2; TRBD1 might be the D (5 bases). CDR3 length: 13 residues. Trimming pared 6 bases from V and 4 bases from J, leaving 12 bases between. The V gene's germline CDR1 is SGHTA and CDR2 FQGNSA. The CDR3 nucleotides are TGTGCCAGCAGTATCGACAGAAGCTATGGCTACACCTTC. Protein product: CASSIDRSYGYTF.

This chain links TRBV10-2 with TRBJ2-5; TRBD1 or TRBD2 may be the D gene (6 bases each). CDR3 size: 15 residues. Germline CDR1 WSHSY, CDR2 SAAADI. V lost 1 base and J lost 4, with 13 bases in between. The DNA of the CDR3 is TGCGCCAGCAGTGAGTGGGGGGCCTTCCCAGAGACCCAGTACTTC. Translating it yields CASSEWGAFPETQYF.

This clone was recorded a few times. This sequence joins TRBV4-1 and TRBJ2-5, with a weak D call TRBD2 (7 bases). Germline CDR1 and CDR2: MGHRA and YSYEKL. This CDR3 is 12 amino acids long. Trimming cost V 11 bases and J 3 bases, with 13 bases left between them. The CDR3 DNA follows: TGCGCCCGAAGGGGGGGGAAAGAGACCCAGTACTTC. Translation: CARRGGKETQYF.

This clone was detected only a few times. The chain couples TRBV2 to TRBJ1-6; the D is unclear. From germline, CDR1 is SNHLY and CDR2 FYNNEI. Trimming shortened V by 2 bases and J by 4 bases, and 12 bases separated the two germline ends. The CDR3 is made up of 16 amino acids. CDR3 loop: CASSEWQMLYNSPLHF. The CDR3 DNA follows: TGTGCCAGCAGTGAATGGCAGATGTTGTATAATTCACCCCTCCACTTT.

This chain links TRBV28 with TRBJ2-3; D gene ambiguous. CDR1 MDHEN and CDR2 SYDVKM come from the germline V gene. The CDR3 runs to 14 residues. V was cut by 3 bases and J by 2 bases, with 9 bases left in between. The CDR3, as DNA: TGTGCCAGCAGTTTCGGGCAGTTCACAGATACGCAGTATTTT. Translated: CASSFGQFTDTQYF.

The chain has TRBV6-6 and TRBJ2-7; possibly TRBD2 for D (6 bases). There are 14 residues in the CDR3. CDR1 is MNHNY and CDR2 is SVGAGI in the germline V gene (reference sequence). Between the trimmed V and J ends, which lost 6 bases and 1 base, there was a span of 13 bases. The CDR3 DNA sequence: TGTGCCAGCAGCCCCCCGGGGAGGTCCTACGAGCAGTACTTC. It yields the protein CASSPPGRSYEQYF.

The rearrangement joins TRBV30 to TRBJ2-3; the D is unclear. The germline gives CDR1 GTSNPN, CDR2 SVGIG (reference sequence). The CDR3 totals 14 residues. Trimming took off 5 bases at V and 2 bases at J, with 14 bases between the two ends. As DNA, the CDR3 is TGTGCCTGGGGCTTGAAGGGTATCACAGATACGCAGTATTTT. It codes for CAWGLKGITDTQYF.

The chain carries TRBV5-1 and TRBJ2-2, with D maybe TRBD2 (5 bases). Germline loops: CDR1 SGHRS, CDR2 YFSETQ. This CDR3 has 13 residues. The V end was cut by 7 bases, the J end by 0 bases, with 7 bases between. The CDR3 is CASGSTNTGELFF. The CDR3 bases are TGCGCCAGCGGGAGTACGAACACCGGGGAGCTGTTTTTT.

The rearrangement links TRBV7-2 to TRBJ1-6; perhaps TRBD1 as D (5 bases). V lost 5 bases to trimming and J lost 7 bases, with 21 bases between them. The CDR3 has 17 amino acids. The germline V gene encodes CDR1 SGHTA and CDR2 FQGNSA. Here the CDR3 DNA reads TGTGCCAGCAGCCCTGGGGCAGGACGAGGATTCAATTCACCCCTCCACTTT. This gives the protein CASSPGAGRGFNSPLHF.

The chain couples TRBV4-3 to TRBJ1-4, with unresolved D. The germline CDR1 and CDR2 sequences are LGHNA and YSLEER. The V gene lost 0 bases and the J gene lost 3 bases, with 11 bases spanning the gap. The CDR3 contains 16 residues. CDR3 nucleotide sequence: TGCGCCAGCAGCCAAGACGCCCGCTTGTCTAATGAAAAACTGTTTTTT. It encodes CASSQDARLSNEKLFF.

This clone was recorded once. The identical CDR3 is also encoded by other nucleotide sequences in the sample. The V call is TRBV2, the J call TRBJ2-1, with TRBD1 identical over 9 bases. The CDR3 extends over 12 amino acids. The trim removed 6 bases at V and 9 bases at J, leaving 3 bases unmatched. The germline CDR1 and CDR2 sequences are SNHLY and FYNNEI. The CDR3 spells CASSPDRGEQFF. The CDR3 region has the DNA TGTGCCAGCAGCCCGGACAGGGGTGAGCAGTTCTTC.

The rearrangement uses TRBV5-1 and TRBJ2-2; D is perhaps TRBD2 (5 bases). Germline lookup yields CDR1 SGHRS and CDR2 YFSETQ. Deletions cut 3 bases from V and 7 bases from J, with 13 bases between. The CDR3 runs to 14 residues. In nucleotides, the CDR3 is TGCGCCAGCAGCTCCCCGGGAAGACTCGGGGAGCTGTTTTTT. Its translation is CASSSPGRLGELFF.

This chain connects TRBV18 to TRBJ1-2; 8 bases are shared with TRBD1. The germline V gene encodes CDR1 KGHSH and CDR2 LQKENI. The CDR3 contains 19 residues. Losses at the gene ends were 0 bases for V and 7 bases for J; bases not matched to a gene: 19. CDR3 residues: CASSPPNSGGVYLGGGYTF. CDR3 coding DNA: TGTGCCAGCTCACCACCAAACTCAGGGGGCGTCTATTTGGGAGGTGGCTACACCTTC. The complete variable domain, with remaining parts taken from reference TRBV18 and TRBJ1-2, reads NAGVMQNPRHLVRRRGQEARLRCSPMKGHSHVYWYRQLPEEGLKFMVYLQKENIIDESGMPKERFSAEFPKEGPSILRIQQVVRGDSAAYFCASSPPNSGGVYLGGGYTFGSGTRLTVV.

This rearrangement joins TRBV28 to TRBJ1-5; 7 nucleotides agree with TRBD1. J gave up 3 bases and V 8 bases, and 13 bases lay outside the gene matches. Germline V gene lookup returns CDR1 MDHEN and CDR2 SYDVKM. The CDR3 runs 16 residues. The CDR3 sequence: CASDVGTGAFNQPQHF. CDR3 sequence (DNA): TGTGCCAGCGACGTGGGAACAGGGGCATTCAATCAGCCCCAGCATTTT.

The chain joins TRBV6-1 to TRBJ2-7, with D perhaps given as TRBD1 or TRBD2 (5 bases each). The CDR3 loop spans 13 amino acids. Trimming stripped 11 bases from V and 0 bases from J, with 14 bases between. The germline CDR1 and CDR2 sequences are MNHNS and SASEGT. CDR3 sequence: CALKAGASYEQYF. CDR3 nucleotides: TGTGCCCTCAAGGCCGGGGCCTCCTACGAGCAGTACTTC.

The rearrangement joins TRBV9 to TRBJ2-2; no clear D. V lost 4 bases and J 5 bases, leaving 12 bases between the germline ends. Germline CDR1 and CDR2: SGDLS and YYNGEE. CDR3 length: 14 residues. The CDR3 region has the DNA TGTGCCAGCAGCCCCACGGGCGGAACCGGGGAGCTGTTTTTT. Residues: CASSPTGGTGELFF.